Below are 27 T cell receptor beta chains sequenced from a single sample in a study of T cell changes during pregnancy in multiple sclerosis (dated by TCRdb to between 2018 and 2021). Libraries were built with the immunoSEQ multiplex PCR assay. The table comes from immuneACCESS by way of TCRdb, which keeps in-frame sequences with V and J called. Part of the clones is missing from these tables; in studies checked, under half for an unresolved V gene and the rest for unknown reasons. The sample table records tens of thousands of clones; approximately 94% of these occur just once. The leading ten clones occupy just under 0.6% of the sample. Sequencing was performed on CD4+ T cells from peripheral blood mononuclear cells, taken in the second trimester of pregnancy. These receptors all stem from a female donor with multiple sclerosis, enrolled in a pregnancy study.

This clone came up a few times. The genes are TRBV7-2 and TRBJ2-5, with TRBD1 identical over 9 bases. CDR1 and CDR2 (germline): SGHTA, FQGNSA. V gave up 1 base and J gave up 5 bases; unmatched junction bases: 5. The CDR3 loop spans 15 amino acids. As DNA, the CDR3 is TGTGCCAGCAGCTTAGTGGACAGGGGTGGGGAGACCCAGTACTTC. The encoded protein is CASSLVDRGGETQYF.

V gene TRBV18 combines with J gene TRBJ1-2, with TRBD1 as a possible D gene (5 bases). Trimming stripped 2 bases from V and 5 bases from J, with 21 bases between. The germline CDR1 and CDR2 sequences are KGHSH and LQKENI. The CDR3 has 17 amino acids. CDR3 sequence (DNA): TGTGCCAGCTCACCAAACATTCCGGGGACTGACTCATATGGCTACACCTTC. This encodes CASSPNIPGTDSYGYTF.

The rearrangement links TRBV7-8 to TRBJ1-5; D is unresolved. Germline lookup yields CDR1 SGHVS and CDR2 FQNEAQ. The CDR3 has 14 amino acids. Trimming removed 1 base at V and 3 bases at J, with 7 bases between. This CDR3 is CASSLGLSNQPQHF. The CDR3 DNA follows: TGTGCCAGCAGCTTAGGACTGTCCAATCAGCCCCAGCATTTT.

The gene calls are TRBV29-1 and TRBJ2-7; a possible D gene is TRBD1 (5 bases). Trimming took 3 bases from V and 2 from J, leaving 14 bases between them. The CDR3 length is 14 residues. Germline V gene lookup returns CDR1 SQVTM and CDR2 ANQGSEA. Here the CDR3 DNA reads TGCAGCGTTGATGGGGCAGGCGGTGCCTACGAGCAGTACTTC. Protein sequence: CSVDGAGGAYEQYF.

The chain carries TRBV28 and TRBJ2-4; D may be TRBD1 (6 bases). The germline V gene encodes CDR1 MDHEN and CDR2 SYDVKM. Trimming pared 5 bases from V and 5 bases from J, leaving 13 bases between. The length of the CDR3 is 14 residues. CDR3 nucleotides: TGTGCCAGCAGTCGAAGTAGGACAGAAAACATTCAGTACTTC. Amino acid sequence: CASSRSRTENIQYF.

This clone has just one count. The chain uses TRBV18 and TRBJ1-2; 8 bases line up with TRBD1. CDR1 is KGHSH, CDR2 LQKENI, per germline. The trim removed 3 bases at V and 6 bases at J, leaving 6 bases unmatched. The CDR3 contains 14 residues. CDR3 sequence: CASSPGTGGNGYTF. The DNA of the CDR3 is TGTGCCAGCTCACCCGGAACAGGGGGAAATGGCTACACCTTC. The full variable domain, rest sourced from reference TRBV18 and TRBJ1-2, is NAGVMQNPRHLVRRRGQEARLRCSPMKGHSHVYWYRQLPEEGLKFMVYLQKENIIDESGMPKERFSAEFPKEGPSILRIQQVVRGDSAAYFCASSPGTGGNGYTFGSGTRLTVV.

In this sample, this clone turned up once. The V gene is TRBV9, the J gene TRBJ2-5, with TRBD1 identical over 7 bases. Germline V gene sequence: CDR1 SGDLS, CDR2 YYNGEE. V dropped 3 bases and J dropped 4; count of bases not matched to a gene: 9. The CDR3 covers 15 residues. In DNA, the CDR3 is TGTGCCAGCAGCGGGCCGGGACAGAGACTAGAGACCCAGTACTTC. It specifies CASSGPGQRLETQYF.

V gene TRBV5-4 combines with J gene TRBJ1-2; D possibly corresponds to TRBD1 (6 bases). Trimming pared 3 bases from V and 6 bases from J, leaving 15 bases between. Per the germline V gene, CDR1 is SGHNT and CDR2 is YYREEE (reference sequence). This CDR3 comprises 14 residues. DNA for the CDR3: TGTGCCAGCAGCTCTCCCGGGGGGGCGCATGGCTACACCTTC. Its translation: CASSSPGGAHGYTF.

V is TRBV25-1 and J is TRBJ2-5; 13 bases map to TRBD2. The CDR3 extends over 16 amino acids. V shed 8 bases and J 2 bases; nucleotides not matched to a gene: 8. Germline CDR1 reads MGHDK; CDR2 reads SYGVNS. This chain's CDR3 is CASALGTSGAQETQYF. The DNA of the CDR3 is TGTGCCAGCGCCCTCGGGACTAGCGGGGCACAAGAGACCCAGTACTTC.

The chain employs TRBV2 and TRBJ2-7, with D unclear. Germline lookup yields CDR1 SNHLY and CDR2 FYNNEI. This CDR3 has 11 amino acids. V gave up 5 bases and J gave up 4 bases, with 6 bases separating them. The CDR3 is CASSSKYEQYF. The CDR3 DNA follows: TGTGCCAGCAGTTCTAAGTACGAGCAGTACTTC.

For the CDR3, the DNA is TGTGCCAGTAGTGCCCGGGACTTATCCTACGAGCAGTACTTC. It yields the protein CASSARDLSYEQYF. The V and J genes are TRBV19 and TRBJ2-7, with D perhaps TRBD2 (6 bases). The CDR3 spans 14 residues. Germline V gives CDR1 LNHDA, CDR2 SQIVND (reference sequence). Trimming pared 5 bases from V and 1 base from J, leaving 12 bases between.

J is TRBJ1-4 and V is TRBV25-1, with D possibly matching TRBD1 (6 bases). This CDR3 has 12 residues. Germline loops: CDR1 MGHDK, CDR2 SYGVNS. V was trimmed by 8 bases and J by 4 bases, leaving 8 bases between them. CDR3 bases: TGTGCCAGCCAGGGGCTTAATGAAAAACTGTTTTTT. Its translation is CASQGLNEKLFF. The variable domain in full, completed from reference TRBV25-1 and TRBJ1-4, reads EADIYQTPRYLVIGTGKKITLECSQTMGHDKMYWYQQDPGMELHLIHYSYGVNSTEKGDLSSESTVSRIRTEHFPLTLESARPSHTSQYLCASQGLNEKLFFGSGTQLSVL.

This chain joins TRBV5-4 and TRBJ1-6; TRBD1 is a possible D gene (6 bases). CDR3 length equals 15 residues. Trimming cost V 4 bases and J 13 bases, with 21 bases left between them. Per the germline V gene, CDR1 is SGHNT and CDR2 is YYREEE (reference sequence). CDR3 nucleotides: TGTGCCAGCAGCCGCAGGGGAGACATTATGTCGCCCCTCCACTTT. Amino acid sequence: CASSRRGDIMSPLHF.

The J gene is TRBJ1-1, the V gene TRBV5-1; weak D call: TRBD1 (6 bases). This CDR3 has 17 residues. With 7 bases removed from V and 0 bases from J, the gap between germline ends came to 22 bases. Per the germline V gene, CDR1 is SGHRS and CDR2 is YFSETQ. The DNA for the CDR3 is TGCGCCAGCGTACCCGGGGGCGGGGGGAATCTGAACACTGAAGCTTTCTTT. Its protein is CASVPGGGGNLNTEAFF.

The chain couples TRBV23-1 to TRBJ2-7; weak D call: TRBD2 (5 bases). Being an ORF, TRBV23-1 has a function that is uncertain. Trimming pared 4 bases from V and 2 bases from J, leaving 21 bases between. The CDR3 extends over 17 amino acids. This CDR3 is CASSRHAEREPPYEQYF. The CDR3 region has the DNA TGCGCCAGCAGTCGACATGCGGAGAGGGAACCTCCCTACGAGCAGTACTTC.

The CDR3 DNA reads as TGTGCCAGCAGTTTAAGGGCCGGGACAGGGTTAAACGAGCAGTACTTC. Its protein product is CASSLRAGTGLNEQYF. The chain employs TRBV27 and TRBJ2-7; 9 bases fit TRBD1. V was clipped by 2 bases and J by 5 bases; unmatched bases: 10. The CDR3 totals 16 residues. The germline V gene has CDR1 MNHEY and CDR2 SMNVEV (reference sequence).

The chain is built from TRBV5-1 and TRBJ2-2; 7 nucleotides match TRBD1. J gave up 4 bases and V 4 bases, and 7 bases lay outside the gene matches. The CDR3 covers 15 residues. CDR1 is SGHRS, CDR2 YFSETQ, per germline. CDR3 residues: CASSRTGDSTGELFF. The CDR3, as DNA: TGCGCCAGCAGCCGGACAGGCGATAGCACCGGGGAGCTGTTTTTT.

This chain connects TRBV2 to TRBJ2-2, with D unresolved. The CDR3 contains 13 residues. CDR1 SNHLY and CDR2 FYNNEI come from the germline V gene. V lost 6 bases and J lost 5, with 10 bases in between. The DNA for the CDR3 is TGTGCCAGCAGGGCCACACCAACCGGGGAGCTGTTTTTT. Protein product: CASRATPTGELFF.

The V call is TRBV10-3, the J call TRBJ2-7, with D possibly being TRBD1 (6 bases). In germline, CDR1 is ENHRY, CDR2 SYGVKD. The V end was cut by 5 bases, the J end by 7 bases, with 15 bases between. The CDR3 totals 13 residues. The CDR3: CAISPDRFEEQYF. CDR3 DNA sequence: TGTGCCATCAGTCCGGACAGATTCGAGGAGCAGTACTTC.

The chain joins TRBV7-2 to TRBJ2-7; D is perhaps TRBD2 (5 bases). With 1 base removed from V and 0 bases from J, the gap between germline ends came to 7 bases. The CDR3 runs 14 residues. Germline V CDR1 and CDR2: SGHTA, FQGNSA. The CDR3 protein is CASSLVAGSYEQYF. For the CDR3, the DNA is TGTGCCAGCAGCTTAGTCGCGGGCTCCTACGAGCAGTACTTC.

CDR3: CASSLRVAGSTGELFF. In DNA, the CDR3 is TGTGCCAGCAGCTTAAGGGTAGCGGGGAGTACCGGGGAGCTGTTTTTT. The chain uses TRBV7-9 and TRBJ2-2; 8 bases align to TRBD2. There are 16 residues in the CDR3. Germline V gene lookup returns CDR1 SEHNR and CDR2 FQNEAQ (reference sequence). V lost 2 bases, J lost 5 bases, and 7 bases stayed unmatched.

This chain connects TRBV5-4 to TRBJ2-6; D perhaps matches TRBD1 (5 bases). The germline V and J ends were trimmed by 5 bases and 1 base, with 10 bases remaining between them. CDR1 and CDR2 from the germline V gene are SGHNT and YYREEE (reference sequence). This CDR3 is 15 amino acids long. The DNA for the CDR3 is TGTGCCAGCAGAGATAGGGGATCTGGGGCCAACGTCCTGACTTTC. It specifies CASRDRGSGANVLTF.

V usage is TRBV7-9 and J usage is TRBJ2-5, with D possibly matching TRBD2 (6 bases). Germline CDR1 is SEHNR and CDR2 is FQNEAQ (reference sequence). V lost 6 bases and J lost 0, with 11 bases in between. The CDR3 is 14 residues long. CDR3 sequence: CASSSSAYQETQYF. CDR3 in DNA: TGTGCCAGCAGTTCTAGCGCGTACCAAGAGACCCAGTACTTC.

The gene calls are TRBV7-2 and TRBJ1-6; weak D call: TRBD1 (6 bases). The V and J ends lost 5 bases and 9 bases respectively, with 20 bases between them. Germline V gene lookup returns CDR1 SGHTA and CDR2 FQGNSA. The CDR3 is 16 amino acids. The CDR3 coding sequence is TGTGCCAGCAGCCCTAGTGACAGGTCCCCTGGTTCACCCCTCCACTTT. Translated: CASSPSDRSPGSPLHF.

The gene calls are TRBV5-1 and TRBJ2-5; 8 nucleotides match TRBD1. With 4 bases clipped from V and 2 bases from J, the junction kept 7 bases outside the gene matches. Germline values: CDR1 SGHRS, CDR2 YFSETQ. The CDR3 is 15 amino acids. CDR3 amino acids: CASSRGQGGQETQYF. The CDR3 nucleotides read TGCGCCAGCAGCCGTGGACAGGGAGGTCAAGAGACCCAGTACTTC. The full variable domain, completed using reference TRBV5-1 and TRBJ2-5, is KAGVTQTPRYLIKTRGQQVTLSCSPISGHRSVSWYQQTPGQGLQFLFEYFSETQRNKGNFPGRFSGRQFSNSRSEMNVSTLELGDSALYLCASSRGQGGQETQYFGPGTRLLVL.

The rearrangement uses TRBV20-1 and TRBJ1-1; no firm D call. This CDR3 is 11 amino acids long. The germline V gene encodes CDR1 DFQATT and CDR2 SNEGSKA (reference sequence). V lost 2 bases to trimming and J lost 4 bases, with 5 bases between them. CDR3: CSARLLTEAFF. CDR3 DNA: TGCAGTGCTAGATTACTCACTGAAGCTTTCTTT.

Here the CDR3 reads CASSQDHTSGFTDTQYF. For the CDR3, the DNA is TGCGCCAGCAGCCAAGATCATACTAGCGGGTTCACAGATACGCAGTATTTT. This sequence joins TRBV4-3 and TRBJ2-3; 9 bases fit TRBD2. This CDR3 spans 17 amino acids. The germline gives CDR1 LGHNA, CDR2 YSLEER. V shed 0 bases and J 2 bases; nucleotides not matched to a gene: 6.